Shown below are 30 T cell receptor beta chains from a single sample sequenced in a study of regulatory and conventional T cells in breast cancer. TCRdb re-analysed the PCR reads in MiXCR, keeping a single row per CDR3 protein. The sample has about 1,100 distinct CDR3 sequences, around 30% seen once. The sequencing input was conventional T cells from blood. These TCRs come from a female donor with breast cancer.

The chain is built from TRBV14 and TRBJ1-1; TRBD1 is a possible D gene (6 bases). Looked up from germline, CDR1 is SGHDN and CDR2 is FVKESK. Between the trimmed V and J ends, which lost 2 bases and 0 bases, there was a span of 31 bases. The CDR3 contains 22 residues. The CDR3 DNA reads as TGTGCCAGCAGCCAATGGGAATGGCGCTCCACAGGGCCCCACAACATGAACACTGAAGCTTTCTTT. Its protein product is CASSQWEWRSTGPHNMNTEAFF.

There are many counts of this clonotype. The V call is TRBV9, the J call TRBJ2-3; 9 bases line up with TRBD1. V shed 3 bases and J 2 bases; nucleotides not matched to a gene: 13. Germline V gives CDR1 SGDLS, CDR2 YYNGEE. There are 18 residues in the CDR3. CDR3 residues: CASSERDPGQGDTDTQYF. CDR3 bases: TGTGCCAGCAGCGAGAGAGATCCGGGACAGGGAGACACAGATACGCAGTATTTT.

This clonotype is deemed large. This chain uses TRBV19 with TRBJ1-1; D unclear. Between the trimmed V and J ends, which lost 9 bases and 2 bases, there was a span of 13 bases. CDR3 length equals 13 residues. Germline loops: CDR1 LNHDA, CDR2 SQIVND (reference sequence). CDR3 coding DNA: TGTGCCAGCGCCGCATCAGTAAACACTGAAGCTTTCTTT. As protein: CASAASVNTEAFF.

In this sample, this clonotype turned up many times. The J gene is TRBJ2-2, the V gene TRBV18; D gene uncertain. Trimming pared 3 bases from V and 1 base from J, leaving 6 bases between. The CDR3 has 14 residues. Germline CDR1 KGHSH, CDR2 LQKENI. The CDR3 DNA is TGTGCCAGCTCACCCGCAGGGAACACCGGGGAGCTGTTTTTT. The encoded protein is CASSPAGNTGELFF.

This clonotype is termed large. The V gene is TRBV3-1, the J gene TRBJ2-3; D is uncertain. Trimming took off 2 bases at V and 4 bases at J, with 10 bases between the two ends. Looked up from germline, CDR1 is LGHDT and CDR2 is YNNKEL (reference sequence). This CDR3 spans 14 amino acids. For the CDR3, the DNA is TGTGCCAGCAGCCAATCCCCTTTAGCAGATACGCAGTATTTT. Translated: CASSQSPLADTQYF.

This clonotype is medium-sized by share. This chain uses TRBV7-3 with TRBJ2-7; TRBD2 agrees at 8 bases. The CDR3 length is 14 residues. With V trimmed by 4 bases and J by 10 bases, 12 bases remained unmatched. Germline V gives CDR1 SGHTA, CDR2 FQGTGA. CDR3 sequence (DNA): TGTGCCAGCAGCTCAACAGTAACTAGCGGTGTTCAGTACTTC. Its translation is CASSSTVTSGVQYF.

This clonotype is labeled medium-sized (0.01 to 0.1%). The chain couples TRBV20-1 to TRBJ1-5, with a possible D match to TRBD1 (6 bases). V lost 6 bases to trimming and J lost 1 base, with 22 bases between them. The CDR3 covers 17 residues. Germline CDR1 DFQATT, CDR2 SNEGSKA (reference sequence). The chain's CDR3 is CSAAGGLTVGSNQPQHF. For the CDR3, the DNA is TGCAGTGCCGCCGGGGGGCTGACGGTAGGAAGCAATCAGCCCCAGCATTTT.

This clonotype is classed as large. The gene calls are TRBV6-5 and TRBJ2-3; unclear D gene. Germline CDR1 MNHEY, CDR2 SVGAGI. The CDR3 is 16 amino acids. Trimming removed 2 bases from V and 2 bases from J, with 14 bases in between. This chain's CDR3 is CASSYETDPYTDTQYF. CDR3 coding DNA: TGTGCCAGCAGTTACGAGACGGACCCTTACACAGATACGCAGTATTTT.

Many counts were recorded for this clonotype. The chain uses TRBV15 and TRBJ2-7; 11 bases align to TRBD1. Germline CDR1 and CDR2: LNHNV and YYDKDF (reference sequence). The CDR3 is 17 amino acids. The ends lost 0 bases at V and 2 bases at J; junction bases unmatched: 6. CDR3 residues: CATSRDYGTGGTYEQYF. CDR3 coding DNA: TGTGCCACCAGCAGAGATTATGGGACAGGGGGGACCTACGAGCAGTACTTC.

In regard to this clonotype: Compared with germline, one end of the junction differs, possibly owing to a read error. The chain is built from TRBV2 and TRBJ2-7, with D perhaps being TRBD1 or TRBD2 (6 bases each). Germline CDR1 SNHLY, CDR2 FYNNEI. The CDR3 spans 15 residues. The CDR3 loop is CASSPGAQRYNEQYF. CDR3 bases: TGCGCCAGCAGCCCGGGGGCCCAGCGATACAATGAGCAGTACTTC.

By frequency in the sample, this clonotype is medium-sized. The V gene is TRBV7-2, the J gene TRBJ2-7, with unresolved D. V was shortened by 4 bases and J by 2 bases, with 12 bases between the two germline ends. Germline V gene lookup returns CDR1 SGHTA and CDR2 FQGNSA. There are 14 residues in the CDR3. The CDR3 loop reads CASSSDGWTYEQYF. As DNA, the CDR3 is TGTGCCAGCAGCTCGGACGGATGGACCTACGAGCAGTACTTC.

The table lists this clonotype with a few counts. The rearrangement uses TRBV5-5 and TRBJ1-1; a possible D gene is TRBD1 (5 bases). Germline CDR1 SGHKS, CDR2 YYEKEE (reference sequence). The CDR3 contains 14 residues. V lost 2 bases to trimming and J lost 4 bases, with 12 bases between them. CDR3 DNA: TGTGCCAGCAGCTTTGGCCTCGGGACCACTGAAGCTTTCTTT. It specifies CASSFGLGTTEAFF.

By its share, this clonotype is medium-sized. This chain joins TRBV6-2 or TRBV6-3 and TRBJ2-7; 8 bases match TRBD1. Looked up from germline, CDR1 is MNHEY and CDR2 is SVGEGT. This CDR3 has 16 residues. V lost 6 bases, J lost 2 bases, and 12 bases stayed unmatched. Written as DNA, the CDR3 is TGTGCCAGCAGACCCCTTTTCGGGGACAGGCCCTACGAGCAGTACTTC. Residues: CASRPLFGDRPYEQYF.

By frequency in the sample, this clonotype is medium-sized (0.01 to 0.1%). The CDR3 bases are TGTGCCAGCAGCGCTTCGCCGGGACATGGCCAACATTTT. Amino acids: CASSASPGHGQHF. The chain couples TRBV7-8 to TRBJ1-5; D might be TRBD1 (6 bases). The V end was cut by 5 bases, the J end by 16 bases, with 21 bases between. Germline values: CDR1 SGHVS, CDR2 FQNEAQ. CDR3 length equals 13 residues.

By its share, this clonotype is medium-sized. The chain links TRBV7-2 to TRBJ2-3; 9 bases fit TRBD2. V lost 2 bases, J lost 2 bases, and 2 bases stayed unmatched. CDR3 length equals 15 residues. The germline gives CDR1 SGHTA, CDR2 FQGNSA. The CDR3 is CASSLLAGTTDTQYF. The CDR3 region has the DNA TGTGCCAGCAGCTTACTAGCGGGGACCACAGATACGCAGTATTTT.

The chain combines TRBV20-1 with TRBJ1-1; D unclear. Germline V lookup: CDR1 DFQATT, CDR2 SNEGSKA (reference sequence). The CDR3 is made up of 13 amino acids. With 4 bases removed from V and 5 bases from J, the gap between germline ends came to 14 bases. The CDR3 is CSATRPLGTEAFF. The CDR3, as DNA: TGCAGTGCTACCCGGCCCCTGGGGACTGAAGCTTTCTTT.

A word on this clonotype: The conserved phenylalanine or tryptophan is not found at the CDR3 terminus, so this likely reflects a read error. The chain carries TRBV28 and TRBJ1-2; 8 bases line up with TRBD1. In germline, CDR1 is MDHEN, CDR2 SYDVKM. The CDR3 length is 13 residues. The CDR3 DNA sequence: TGTGCCAGCAGTATGGACAGGGCGTATGACTACACCCTC. This sequence encodes CASSMDRAYDYTL.

In this sample, this clonotype is large. The chain is built from TRBV18 and TRBJ1-6, with 9 bases identical to TRBD1. This CDR3 is 15 amino acids long. V gave up 3 bases and J gave up 9 bases; unmatched junction bases: 6. The germline gives CDR1 KGHSH, CDR2 LQKENI. This CDR3 is CASSPSGTGFSPLHF. CDR3 nucleotide sequence: TGTGCCAGCTCACCTTCCGGGACAGGGTTTTCACCCCTCCACTTT.

This clonotype rates as medium-sized. The chain uses TRBV20-1 and TRBJ2-7; D could derive from TRBD1 or TRBD2 (5 bases each). V lost 0 bases and J lost 5, with 23 bases in between. The CDR3 totals 17 residues. Germline values: CDR1 DFQATT, CDR2 SNEGSKA (reference sequence). In DNA form, the CDR3 reads TGCAGTGCTAGAGATCCAGTAAGCCCGAGGGACGGTGACGAGCAGTACTTC. Translation: CSARDPVSPRDGDEQYF.

This clonotype is labeled medium-sized (0.01 to 0.1%). The chain employs TRBV4-1 and TRBJ2-3, with D maybe TRBD2 (5 bases). Deletions cut 8 bases from V and 3 bases from J, with 21 bases between. Germline CDR1 reads MGHRA; CDR2 reads YSYEKL. The CDR3 is made up of 16 amino acids. The DNA for the CDR3 is TGCGCCAGCTCCCCTTCTCGGGGTGAGAGTACAGATACGCAGTATTTT. Protein product: CASSPSRGESTDTQYF.

Concerning this clonotype: A much more abundant neighbour one base away suggests this may be a read error. The chain uses TRBV7-9 and TRBJ2-5; D is unresolved. The germline V gene has CDR1 SEHNR and CDR2 FQNEAQ (reference sequence). The CDR3 contains 12 residues. The CDR3 region has the DNA TGTGCCAGCAGCTTAATAGACGAGACCCAGCACTTC. Translated, it gives CASSLIDETQHF.

With regard to this clonotype: One end of the junction does not line up with germline, which may come from a read error. This chain connects TRBV19 to TRBJ1-4, with 8 bases aligning to TRBD1. Germline V gives CDR1 LNHDA, CDR2 SQIVND (reference sequence). The CDR3 totals 14 residues. For the CDR3, the DNA is TGTGCCAGTAGCTCCGACAGGGGAAATGAAAAACTGCTTTTT. Amino acids: CASSSDRGNEKLLF.

This rearrangement joins TRBV7-3 to TRBJ2-7, with 7 bases matching TRBD1. Germline V CDR1 and CDR2: SGHTA, FQGTGA. After removal of 2 bases from V and 8 bases from J, the junction contained 18 bases not matched to a gene. This CDR3 contains 17 residues. CDR3 sequence (DNA): TGTGCCAGCAGCTTAGGCCCCGGGACAGAAATCGGGATGAAGCAGTACTTC. The encoded protein is CASSLGPGTEIGMKQYF. Together with reference TRBV7-3 and TRBJ2-7, the CDR3 gives the full variable domain: GAGVSQTPSNKVTEKGKYVELRCDPISGHTALYWYRQSLGQGPEFLIYFQGTGAADDSGLPNDRFFAVRPEGSVSTLKIQRTERGDSAVYLCASSLGPGTEIGMKQYFGPGTRLTVT.

This clonotype occurred a few times. The limits of the CDR3 on the DNA are not certain, so only TCRdb's listed CDR3 is given. The rearrangement uses TRBV20-1 and TRBJ2-1; the table gives TRBD1 as D, unverified against the DNA. The CDR3 has 14 amino acids, counting both end residues. The germline gives CDR1 DFQATT, CDR2 SNEGSKA (reference sequence). CDR3: CSARAPVAAGTDPF.

A remark on this clonotype: A much larger clone sits a single nucleotide away, making a read error possible. The chain uses TRBV11-1 and TRBJ2-7, with D possibly being TRBD1 (7 bases). CDR1 SGHAT and CDR2 FQDESV come from the germline V gene (reference sequence). Trimming took off 6 bases at V and 5 bases at J, with 17 bases between the two ends. The length of the CDR3 is 14 residues. Here the CDR3 reads CASSYAQGGHEQYF. The CDR3 region has the DNA TGTGCCAGCAGTTACGCCCAGGGGGGCCACGAGCAGTACTTC.

Comments on this clonotype: The CDR3 does not close with the conserved phenylalanine or tryptophan, likely indicating a read error. Because the CDR3's place on the DNA is in doubt, the DNA is left out and the CDR3 is given as listed by TCRdb. The chain is built from TRBV5-4 and TRBJ2-1; TRBD2 was called by the table and not checked on the DNA. Germline assignment: CDR1 SGHNT and CDR2 YYREEE (reference sequence). Ends included, the CDR3 has 14 residues. CDR3 protein: CASSPGRAGGEQGG.

With respect to this clonotype: This may stem from a read error, because a much larger clone lies one nucleotide away. The V and J genes are TRBV7-2 and TRBJ1-5; D uncertain. The CDR3 runs to 15 residues. CDR1 and CDR2 from the germline V gene are SGHTA and FQGNSA. The CDR3 DNA sequence: TGTGCCGGCAGCTCCCTGGGGTTTGGTGATCAGCCCCAGCATTTT. It yields the protein CAGSSLGFGDQPQHF.

This chain uses TRBV25-1 with TRBJ1-4, with a possible D match to TRBD1 (5 bases). V was shortened by 2 bases and J by 1 base, with 14 bases between the two germline ends. The CDR3 contains 17 residues. The germline V gene encodes CDR1 MGHDK and CDR2 SYGVNS. Written as DNA, the CDR3 is TGTGCCAGCAGTGAACTGTCAGGGCCGCGAACTAATGAAAAACTGTTTTTT. This encodes CASSELSGPRTNEKLFF.

As for this clonotype: Germline and junction disagree at one end, which may indicate a read error. This chain connects TRBV9 to TRBJ2-3; tentative D call: TRBD1 (5 bases). This CDR3 comprises 13 residues. Germline-derived CDR1 and CDR2 are SGDLS and YYNGEE. The CDR3 reads CVSKGLGTDTQYF. In DNA form, the CDR3 reads TGTGTCAGCAAGGGGCTGGGTACAGATACGCAGTATTTT.

A remark on this clonotype: Possible read error: a much larger clone is one base away. This chain connects TRBV20-1 to TRBJ2-1; 7 bases are shared with TRBD1. The CDR3 sequence is 16 residues long. The J segment lost 2 bases and the V segment lost 3 bases, leaving 10 bases of the junction unmatched. The germline V gene has CDR1 DFQATT and CDR2 SNEGSKA (reference sequence). CDR3 sequence: CSARESGTVTYNEQFF. CDR3 sequence (DNA): TGCAGTGCTAGGGAATCCGGGACAGTAACCTACAATGAGCAGTTCTTC.